The sequence of this T cell receptor beta chain was determined in a study of blood T cell repertoires in COVID-19. Germline CDR1 SGDLS, CDR2 YYNGEE. The CDR3 totals 14 residues. V lost 4 bases and J 10 bases, leaving 18 bases between the germline ends. TCRdb's table, derived via immunoSEQ multiplex PCR, lists solely in-frame clones and lacks some. The sample holds hundreds of thousands of clones, more than 85% seen once. This TCR came from a woman younger than 45 who had recovered from COVID-19. This chain connects TRBV9 to TRBJ1-5; the D is unclear. Sequenced: PBMCs or T cells enriched from blood (not recorded which). The CDR3 loop reads CASSPRPNDNPQHF. The CDR3 bases are TGTGCCAGCAGCCCCCGGCCCAATGACAACCCCCAGCATTTT. The full variable domain, in which reference TRBV9 and TRBJ1-5 provide the parts outside the CDR3, is DSGVTQTPKHLITATGQRVTLRCSPRSGDLSVYWYQQSLDQGLQFLIQYYNGEERAKGNILERFSAQQFPDLHSELNLSSLELGDSALYFCASSPRPNDNPQHFGDGTRLSIL.